This is a list of T cell receptor beta chains from one sample in a study of low-dose radiotherapy and immunotherapy resistance in tumors. TCRdb reprocessed the reads with MiXCR, giving one entry per CDR3 protein. The sample consists of 40,000 or so distinct CDR3 sequences, roughly 20% of them appearing once. The sequencing used PBMCs, collected after low-dose radiotherapy plus immunotherapy. The receptor source for this set is a female donor with ovarian cancer. The conserved cysteine and the conserved F or W are not part of the CDR3 here. The D gene is left open where the match is weak.

d_gene: TRBD2
v_gene: TRBV9
j_gene: TRBJ2-7
CDR3aa: ASSTGTSGKYEQY

d_gene: NA
v_gene: TRBV20-1
j_gene: TRBJ2-3
CDR3aa: SAPEGGASDTQY

d_gene: NA
v_gene: TRBV3-1
j_gene: TRBJ2-7
CDR3aa: ASSEQDGSGEQY

d_gene: NA
v_gene: TRBV10-2
j_gene: TRBJ1-3
CDR3aa: ASSGVIAGNTIY

d_gene: TRBD2
v_gene: TRBV5-1
j_gene: TRBJ2-5
CDR3aa: ASSSDILAGGGTQY

d_gene: TRBD1
v_gene: TRBV25-1
j_gene: TRBJ1-5
CDR3aa: ASSVTGVNSNQPQH

d_gene: NA
v_gene: TRBV5-6
j_gene: TRBJ2-3
CDR3aa: ASRGTGSTDTQY

d_gene: NA
v_gene: TRBV5-4
j_gene: TRBJ2-7
CDR3aa: ASSLKSSYEQY

d_gene: NA
v_gene: TRBV18
j_gene: TRBJ1-5
CDR3aa: ASSPPSRVNQPQH

d_gene: TRBD2
v_gene: TRBV3-1
j_gene: TRBJ2-3
CDR3aa: ASSRGLAGSTDTQY

d_gene: NA
v_gene: TRBV20-1
j_gene: TRBJ2-3
CDR3aa: SAGTVPAGSRVLRTDTQY

d_gene: NA
v_gene: TRBV19
j_gene: TRBJ2-5
CDR3aa: ASSRGWQETQY

d_gene: NA
v_gene: TRBV20-1
j_gene: TRBJ1-5
CDR3aa: SARDAAINQPQH

d_gene: TRBD1
v_gene: TRBV4-3
j_gene: TRBJ2-7
CDR3aa: ASRPGTGVGEQY

d_gene: NA
v_gene: TRBV30
j_gene: TRBJ2-1
CDR3aa: AWNGASSYNEQF

d_gene: TRBD2
v_gene: TRBV18
j_gene: TRBJ2-1
CDR3aa: ASSPPAGGSALDEQF

d_gene: TRBD1
v_gene: TRBV19
j_gene: TRBJ2-3
CDR3aa: ASSYDRGATDTQY

d_gene: NA
v_gene: TRBV21-1
j_gene: TRBJ2-7
CDR3aa: ASSKRVSGTSYEQY

d_gene: TRBD2
v_gene: TRBV4-1
j_gene: TRBJ2-1
CDR3aa: ASSYGLAPYNEQF

d_gene: NA
v_gene: TRBV2
j_gene: TRBJ2-5
CDR3aa: ASTLAGTGETQY

d_gene: NA
v_gene: TRBV7-9
j_gene: TRBJ2-3
CDR3aa: ASSDVDTQY

d_gene: NA
v_gene: TRBV2
j_gene: TRBJ2-3
CDR3aa: ASGGSGEGTDTQY

d_gene: TRBD1
v_gene: TRBV19
j_gene: TRBJ1-1
CDR3aa: ASSDRQGAHTEAF

d_gene: TRBD2
v_gene: TRBV4-2
j_gene: TRBJ2-4
CDR3aa: ASSPTSGRNIQY

d_gene: NA
v_gene: TRBV20-1
j_gene: TRBJ2-7
CDR3aa: SAKSEVGQY

d_gene: NA
v_gene: TRBV18
j_gene: TRBJ2-7
CDR3aa: ASSPAGNEQY

d_gene: NA
v_gene: TRBV29-1
j_gene: TRBJ1-5
CDR3aa: SAKDGGQPQH

d_gene: NA
v_gene: TRBV12-3/TRBV12-4
j_gene: TRBJ2-2
CDR3aa: ASSQGVGPGELF

d_gene: TRBD1
v_gene: TRBV14
j_gene: TRBJ2-7
CDR3aa: ASSHRGLYEQY

d_gene: NA
v_gene: TRBV2
j_gene: TRBJ2-3
CDR3aa: ASSVAFAQY

d_gene: NA
v_gene: TRBV29-1
j_gene: TRBJ1-1
CDR3aa: SGGDRETEAF

d_gene: TRBD2
v_gene: TRBV11-2
j_gene: TRBJ2-7
CDR3aa: ASSLDPPSGSHEQY

d_gene: NA
v_gene: TRBV2
j_gene: TRBJ2-7
CDR3aa: ASSALSSYEQY

d_gene: NA
v_gene: TRBV10-3
j_gene: TRBJ2-7
CDR3aa: AISESVTGRYEQY

d_gene: NA
v_gene: TRBV7-9
j_gene: TRBJ2-1
CDR3aa: ASSLALNFNEQF

d_gene: TRBD1
v_gene: TRBV11-2
j_gene: TRBJ2-1
CDR3aa: ASSPDRVGQF

d_gene: TRBD1
v_gene: TRBV2
j_gene: TRBJ2-5
CDR3aa: ASRTGGRVQETQY

d_gene: TRBD1
v_gene: TRBV6-2/TRBV6-3
j_gene: TRBJ2-7
CDR3aa: ASSYRGQGAYEQY

d_gene: NA
v_gene: TRBV12-3/TRBV12-4
j_gene: TRBJ2-3
CDR3aa: ASSFLSTEPDTQY

d_gene: NA
v_gene: TRBV18
j_gene: TRBJ2-3
CDR3aa: ATSRGSTDTQY

d_gene: TRBD2
v_gene: TRBV6-2/TRBV6-3
j_gene: TRBJ2-1
CDR3aa: ASRDGLANYNEQF

d_gene: NA
v_gene: TRBV28
j_gene: TRBJ2-4
CDR3aa: ASRTGHLEAKNIQY

d_gene: TRBD1
v_gene: TRBV7-9
j_gene: TRBJ1-4
CDR3aa: ASSLISGTANEKLF

d_gene: NA
v_gene: TRBV6-2/TRBV6-3
j_gene: TRBJ2-3
CDR3aa: ASSENGPSSGY

d_gene: TRBD2
v_gene: TRBV20-1
j_gene: TRBJ2-3
CDR3aa: SAPPGTSGTDTQY

d_gene: NA
v_gene: TRBV27
j_gene: TRBJ2-7
CDR3aa: ASSYRGPSYEQY

d_gene: TRBD1
v_gene: TRBV2
j_gene: TRBJ1-6
CDR3aa: ASSQGQGSSPLH

d_gene: NA
v_gene: TRBV5-1
j_gene: TRBJ2-7
CDR3aa: ASSLVRAGVEQY

d_gene: TRBD1
v_gene: TRBV13
j_gene: TRBJ2-7
CDR3aa: ASSSRTGYEQY

d_gene: TRBD2
v_gene: TRBV5-3
j_gene: TRBJ2-5
CDR3aa: ASSLSARGTRQETQY

d_gene: TRBD1
v_gene: TRBV20-1
j_gene: TRBJ2-3
CDR3aa: SATAADRADRDTQY

d_gene: NA
v_gene: TRBV20-1
j_gene: TRBJ2-7
CDR3aa: SARTQDSYEQY

d_gene: TRBD1
v_gene: TRBV5-4
j_gene: TRBJ2-7
CDR3aa: ASSLGTGPYEQY

d_gene: NA
v_gene: TRBV27
j_gene: TRBJ1-1
CDR3aa: ASSLSYGDPTLAF

d_gene: NA
v_gene: TRBV28
j_gene: TRBJ2-7
CDR3aa: ASSLTGTYEQY

d_gene: NA
v_gene: TRBV6-2/TRBV6-3
j_gene: TRBJ2-6
CDR3aa: ASIVYQGSSGANVLT

d_gene: TRBD2
v_gene: TRBV28
j_gene: TRBJ2-1
CDR3aa: ATSTSGGSLEQF